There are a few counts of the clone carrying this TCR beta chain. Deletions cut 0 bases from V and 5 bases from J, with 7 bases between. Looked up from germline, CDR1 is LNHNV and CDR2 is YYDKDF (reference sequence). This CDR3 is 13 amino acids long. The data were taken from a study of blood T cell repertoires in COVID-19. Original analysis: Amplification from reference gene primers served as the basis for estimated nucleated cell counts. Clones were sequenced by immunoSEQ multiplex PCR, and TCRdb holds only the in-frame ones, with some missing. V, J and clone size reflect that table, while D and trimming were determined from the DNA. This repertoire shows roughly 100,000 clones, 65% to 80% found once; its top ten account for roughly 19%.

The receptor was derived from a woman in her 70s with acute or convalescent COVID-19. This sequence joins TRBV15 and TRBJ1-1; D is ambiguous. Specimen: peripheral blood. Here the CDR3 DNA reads TGTGCCACCAGCAGAGATTCTGTTACTGAAGCTTTCTTT. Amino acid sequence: CATSRDSVTEAFF. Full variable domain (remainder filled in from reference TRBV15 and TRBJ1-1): DAMVIQNPRYQVTQFGKPVTLSCSQTLNHNVMYWYQQKSSQAPKLLFHYYDKDFNNEADTPDNFQSRRPNTSFCFLDIRSPGLGDTAMYLCATSRDSVTEAFFGQGTRLTVV.